A selection of T cell receptor beta chains follows, all from one sample in a study of OX40 agonist ivuxolimab in advanced cancers. Generated by immunoSEQ multiplex PCR, the TCRdb table keeps only in-frame clones and is missing some. The sample consists of 20,000 to 30,000 clones, approximately 83% of them appearing once. Sequencing used CD4+ or CD8+ T cells sorted from blood, obtained in a trial of the OX40 agonist ivuxolimab. These receptors were taken from an adult with an advanced solid tumor such as melanoma, head and neck, liver or kidney cancer. CDR3s include the opening cysteine and the closing phenylalanine or tryptophan. D genes are given only for firm matches. Clone size is shown for a subset of rows, as once, few, many or a class of expanded clone.

clone_size	d_call	v_call	j_call	cdr3_aa	cdr3_nt
once	NA	TRBV6-1	TRBJ1-2	CAAHSRRGGYTF	TGTGCCGCTCACTCTCGGAGGGGTGGCTACACCTTC
NA	NA	TRBV7-2	TRBJ1-6	CASSLGAPNSPLHF	TGTGCCAGCAGCTTAGGGGCACCTAATTCACCCCTCCACTTT
NA	NA	TRBV6-6	TRBJ1-3	CAARPSSGNTIYF	TGTGCCGCTCGGCCCTCCTCTGGAAACACCATATATTTT
NA	NA	TRBV10-3	TRBJ2-1	CAISDSDEQFF	TGTGCCATCAGTGACTCGGATGAGCAGTTCTTC
NA	NA	TRBV2	TRBJ1-1	CASSALGNTEAFF	TGTGCCAGCAGTGCTCTGGGGAACACTGAAGCTTTCTTT
NA	NA	TRBV5-1	TRBJ2-5	CASSRQGGPQETQYF	TGCGCCAGCAGCCGGCAGGGGGGGCCCCAAGAGACCCAGTACTTC
NA	NA	TRBV2	TRBJ2-7	CASSFSYEQYF	TGTGCCAGCAGTTTTTCCTACGAGCAGTACTTC
NA	NA	TRBV10-3	TRBJ1-5	CAISEGQDSNQPQHF	TGTGCCATCAGTGAGGGGCAGGATAGCAATCAGCCCCAGCATTTT
NA	TRBD1	TRBV7-2	TRBJ1-1	CASSFYDIRGTEAFF	TGTGCCAGCAGCTTTTATGACATCAGGGGGACTGAAGCTTTCTTT
NA	NA	TRBV4-1	TRBJ2-3	CASSQVRDLTDTQYF	TGCGCCAGCAGCCAAGTGAGGGACCTTACAGATACGCAGTATTTT
NA	TRBD1	TRBV6-5	TRBJ1-5	CASSELQGAAQPQHF	TGTGCCAGCAGCGAGCTACAGGGGGCGGCTCAGCCCCAGCATTTT
few	NA	TRBV6-5	TRBJ1-1	CASSLLSSGEIRAFF	TGTGCCAGCAGTCTGCTCTCTTCGGGGGAGATCCGAGCTTTCTTT
NA	NA	TRBV10-2	TRBJ2-4	CASSADGRNIQYF	TGCGCCAGCAGCGCCGACGGCAGAAACATTCAGTACTTC
NA	NA	TRBV6-6	TRBJ2-7	CASSQETGPSYEQYF	TGTGCCAGCAGTCAGGAGACAGGACCCAGCTACGAGCAGTACTTC
NA	NA	TRBV5-1	TRBJ2-1	CASSPLTGNEQFF	TGCGCCAGCAGCCCACTCACCGGGAATGAGCAGTTCTTC
NA	TRBD1	TRBV5-4	TRBJ1-2	CASSFWGQGWSGYTF	TGTGCCAGCAGCTTTTGGGGACAGGGGTGGAGTGGCTACACCTTC
NA	NA	TRBV7-3	TRBJ2-1	CASSPDVSGRSYNEQFF	TGTGCCAGCAGCCCCGACGTTAGCGGCCGCTCCTACAATGAGCAGTTCTTC
NA	NA	TRBV18	TRBJ2-2	CASSPPIAVLTGELFF	TGTGCCAGCTCACCACCGATAGCGGTCCTCACCGGGGAGCTGTTTTTT
NA	TRBD2	TRBV9	TRBJ2-1	CASSVGLAGSPSYNEQFF	TGTGCCAGCAGCGTAGGACTAGCGGGATCACCTTCCTACAATGAGCAGTTCTTC
NA	TRBD1	TRBV19	TRBJ1-1	CASDRVGGNTEAFF	TGTGCCAGCGACAGGGTCGGAGGGAACACTGAAGCTTTCTTT
NA	TRBD1	TRBV29-1	TRBJ1-6	CSVEESARGQESPLHF	TGCAGCGTTGAAGAATCGGCAAGGGGGCAAGAGTCACCCCTCCACTTT
NA	TRBD1	TRBV2	TRBJ1-2	CASSEVGTAYGYTF	TGTGCCAGCAGTGAAGTGGGGACAGCCTATGGCTACACCTTC
NA	NA	TRBV5-3	TRBJ1-3	CARSSQFSGNTIYF	TGTGCCAGAAGCTCCCAATTCTCTGGAAACACCATATATTTT
NA	NA	TRBV7-8	TRBJ1-3	CASSLGARGGNTIYF	TGTGCCAGCAGTTTAGGGGCCAGGGGTGGAAACACCATATATTTT
NA	TRBD2	TRBV7-2	TRBJ2-7	CASSLVASFSGAFYEQYF	TGTGCCAGCAGCTTAGTTGCCTCCTTTAGCGGGGCTTTCTACGAGCAGTACTTC
NA	NA	TRBV7-3	TRBJ1-1	CASSSQQDTEAFF	TGTGCCAGCAGCAGTCAGCAGGACACTGAAGCTTTCTTT
medium-sized	NA	TRBV19	TRBJ2-3	CASSATGTDTQYF	TGTGCCAGTAGCGCCACAGGCACAGATACGCAGTATTTT
few	NA	TRBV2	TRBJ2-3	CASMLDALRADTQYF	TGTGCCAGCATGCTGGACGCCTTGAGGGCAGATACGCAGTATTTT
NA	TRBD2	TRBV9	TRBJ2-3	CASSERGVTDTQYF	TGTGCCAGCAGCGAGCGGGGGGTCACAGATACGCAGTATTTT
NA	TRBD1	TRBV7-3	TRBJ2-7	CASSSSGQGAYEQYF	TGTGCCAGCAGCTCTTCGGGACAGGGTGCCTACGAGCAGTACTTC